One T cell receptor (beta chain) is described in this entry. Germline CDR1 reads MDHEN; CDR2 reads SYDVKM. With V trimmed by 4 bases and J by 8 bases, 15 bases remained unmatched. This CDR3 has 16 residues. Single viable CD3+CD4+CD8-CD45RO+ cells were sorted as the memory CD4+ T cells. This record comes from a study of memory CD4+ T cells and cytomegalovirus serostatus. Only in-frame clones appear in the TCRdb table, and some are missing; sequencing was by immunoSEQ multiplex PCR. There are about 60,000 clones in the sample; 82% occur only once, and approximately 0.5% lies in the top ten. The V call is TRBV28, the J call TRBJ1-2; 8 bases fit TRBD1. Sequenced input: memory CD4+ T cells from blood. This sequence originates from an adult in good health and CMV-seronegative. Some clones in this sample may be carry-over from other donors' samples. Written as DNA, the CDR3 is TGTGCCAGCAGTTCCCCCCCCGTACAGGGGGGGATAGGCTACACCTTC. Encoded protein: CASSSPPVQGGIGYTF.